This T cell receptor (beta chain) was identified in a study of cytomegalovirus exposure and HLA in healthy donors. Study-wide results and caveats: Segments of the TCR beta V type were, in most cases, productive about 87% or about 30% of the time in an earlier analysis. As a later analysis showed, several of the most significant clusters appeared to be linked to common viral pathogens. Equally common other TCR beta chains were less clonally expanded than HLA-associated ones, a later analysis found.

The PCR was carried out with 60 Vbeta primers and 13 Jbeta primers. Produced via immunoSEQ multiplex PCR; TCRdb's table is partial and in-frame only. In the table there are approximately 150,000 clones, approximately 80% of which are singletons. Trimming removed 4 bases from V and 4 bases from J, with 6 bases in between. Germline lookup yields CDR1 MDHEN and CDR2 SYDVKM. This CDR3 has 12 residues. As concerns this clone: Its target is not known.

This chain connects TRBV28 to TRBJ2-3; D is unresolved. This sequence was found in a woman aged 40 to 50 in good health and CMV-seropositive. Sequencing input: PBMCs. CDR3 residues: CASSSNADTQYF. For the CDR3, the DNA is TGTGCCAGCAGTTCCAATGCAGATACGCAGTATTTT.